This paragraph reports one TCR beta chain. Antigen specificity is unknown. Trimming stripped 3 bases from V and 2 bases from J, with 6 bases between. The CDR3 has 13 amino acids. Germline values: CDR1 SGHDN, CDR2 FVKESK. The data are from a study of beta chain features in type 1 diabetes. Study conclusions and caveats: An over-representation of cells with high TCR expression could result from cDNA sequencing. Shorter TCRB CDR3s, moderately but significantly so, marked every one of the four CD4+ subsets in Type 1 diabetes patients.

Expressed TCRB transcripts were sequenced because the isolated RNA had all been reverse transcribed beforehand. Sequenced naive, central memory and regulatory T cell samples produced an average of around 3.8 million reads. Profiled with immunoSEQ multiplex PCR; TCRdb holds only in-frame clones, not every one. The data hold 430,000 or so clones, with approximately 10% observed a single time. CD45RO/CCR7/CD25/CD127/CD95/CD27 sorting isolated CD4+ naive, central memory, regulatory and stem cell-like memory cells. The chain recombines TRBV14 with TRBJ2-3, with D unresolved. The material sequenced was naive CD4+ T cells from blood. This receptor was identified in a woman aged 18 to 35 in good health. CDR3 nucleotide sequence: TGTGCCAGCAGCCACACCCCCACAGATACGCAGTATTTT. It codes for CASSHTPTDTQYF.